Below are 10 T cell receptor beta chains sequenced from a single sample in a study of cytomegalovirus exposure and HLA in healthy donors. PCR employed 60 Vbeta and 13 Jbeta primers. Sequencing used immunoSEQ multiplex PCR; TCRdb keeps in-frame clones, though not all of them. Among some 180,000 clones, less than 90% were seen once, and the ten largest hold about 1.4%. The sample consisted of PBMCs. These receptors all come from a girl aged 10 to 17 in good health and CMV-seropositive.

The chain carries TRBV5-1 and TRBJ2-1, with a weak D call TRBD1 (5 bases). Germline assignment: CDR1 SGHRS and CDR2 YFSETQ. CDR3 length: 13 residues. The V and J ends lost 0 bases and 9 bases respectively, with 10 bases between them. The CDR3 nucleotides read TGCGCCAGCAGCTTGGCAGGGCGAAGTGAGCAGTTCTTC. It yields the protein CASSLAGRSEQFF.

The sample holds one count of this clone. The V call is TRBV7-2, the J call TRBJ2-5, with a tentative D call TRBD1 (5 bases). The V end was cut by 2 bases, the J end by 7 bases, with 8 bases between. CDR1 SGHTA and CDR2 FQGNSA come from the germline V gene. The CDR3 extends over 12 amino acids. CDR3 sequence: CASSLTQGTQYF. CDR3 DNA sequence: TGTGCCAGCAGCTTAACTCAGGGGACCCAGTACTTC.

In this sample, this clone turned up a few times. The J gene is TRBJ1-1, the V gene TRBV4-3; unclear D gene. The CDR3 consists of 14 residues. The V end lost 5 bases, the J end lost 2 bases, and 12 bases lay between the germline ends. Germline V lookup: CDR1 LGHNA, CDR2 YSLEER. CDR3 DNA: TGCGCCAGCAGCAAAAGCCAGGAAAACACTGAAGCTTTCTTT. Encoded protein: CASSKSQENTEAFF.

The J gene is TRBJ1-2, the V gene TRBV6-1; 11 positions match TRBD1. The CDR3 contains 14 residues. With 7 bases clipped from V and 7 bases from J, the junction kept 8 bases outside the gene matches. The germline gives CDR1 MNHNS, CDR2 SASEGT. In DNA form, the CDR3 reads TGTGCCAGCAACCAGGACAGGGGGCTTAGTGGCTACACCTTC. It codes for CASNQDRGLSGYTF.

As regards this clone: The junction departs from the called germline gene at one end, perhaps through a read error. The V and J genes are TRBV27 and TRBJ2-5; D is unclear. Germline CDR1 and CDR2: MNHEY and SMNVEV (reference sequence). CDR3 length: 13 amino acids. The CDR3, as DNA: TGTGCCAGCAGTCTATCCCCGGAAGAGACCCAGTACTTC. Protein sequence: CASSLSPEETQYF.

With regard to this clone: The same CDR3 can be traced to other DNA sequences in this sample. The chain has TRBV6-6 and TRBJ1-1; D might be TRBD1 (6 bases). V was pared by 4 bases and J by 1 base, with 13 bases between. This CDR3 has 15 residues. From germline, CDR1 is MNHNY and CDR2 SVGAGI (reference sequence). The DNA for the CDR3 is TGTGCCAGCAGTTTCACCGGACAGAAGAACACTGAAGCTTTCTTT. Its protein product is CASSFTGQKNTEAFF.

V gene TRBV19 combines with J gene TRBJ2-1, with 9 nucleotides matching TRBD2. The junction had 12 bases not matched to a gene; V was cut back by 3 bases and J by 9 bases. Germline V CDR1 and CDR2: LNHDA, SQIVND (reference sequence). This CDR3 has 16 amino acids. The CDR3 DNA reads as TGTGCCAGTAGTATGGGCTTTAGCGGGAGAGGGAGTGAGCAGTTCTTC. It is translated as CASSMGFSGRGSEQFF.

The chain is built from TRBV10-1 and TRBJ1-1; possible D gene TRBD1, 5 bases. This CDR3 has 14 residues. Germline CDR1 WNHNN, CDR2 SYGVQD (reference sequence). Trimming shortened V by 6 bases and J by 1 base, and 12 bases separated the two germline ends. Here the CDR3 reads CASRQDPRNTEAFF. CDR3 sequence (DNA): TGCGCCAGCAGACAGGACCCGAGGAACACTGAAGCTTTCTTT.

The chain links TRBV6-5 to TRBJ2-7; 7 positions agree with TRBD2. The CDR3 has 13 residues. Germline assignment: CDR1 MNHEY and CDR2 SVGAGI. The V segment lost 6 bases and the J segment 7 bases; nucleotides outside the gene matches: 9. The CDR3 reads CASSPDYSGEQYF. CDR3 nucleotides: TGTGCCAGCAGCCCGGATTATAGCGGGGAGCAGTACTTC.

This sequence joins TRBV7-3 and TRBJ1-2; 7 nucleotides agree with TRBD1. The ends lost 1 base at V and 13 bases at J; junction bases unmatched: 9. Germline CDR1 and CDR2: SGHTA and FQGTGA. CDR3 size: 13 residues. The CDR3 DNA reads TGTGCCAGCAGCTTAAAAGGGGGCGCGGTGGTCACCTTC. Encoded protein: CASSLKGGAVVTF.